One sample yielded the 15 T cell receptor beta chains listed below, sequenced in a study of technical replicates of blood from a handful of donors (dated by TCRdb to about 2017). The library came from the immunoSEQ multiplex PCR assay. The table was pulled from immuneACCESS by TCRdb, which kept in-frame rearrangements only. Such tables lose some clones; where checked, under half of the loss comes from unresolved V genes, and the rest has no known cause. For this sample the table gives about 82,000 clones, of which approximately 96% were detected only once. 0.37% of the sample is taken by the ten largest. Sequenced: T cells isolated from PBMCs. Receptors originate from a human donor in good health.

This sequence joins TRBV7-3 and TRBJ1-1, with 7 positions matching TRBD1. Germline trimming cut 5 bases from V and 5 bases from J; bases unmatched to any gene: 11. The CDR3 runs 15 residues. Germline CDR1 SGHTA, CDR2 FQGTGA. The CDR3 protein is CASSRQGAGKTEAFF. Here the CDR3 DNA reads TGTGCCAGCAGCCGACAGGGAGCAGGAAAAACTGAAGCTTTCTTT. The full variable domain, completed using reference TRBV7-3 and TRBJ1-1, is GAGVSQTPSNKVTEKGKYVELRCDPISGHTALYWYRQSLGQGPEFLIYFQGTGAADDSGLPNDRFFAVRPEGSVSTLKIQRTERGDSAVYLCASSRQGAGKTEAFFGQGTRLTVV.

This sequence joins TRBV5-1 and TRBJ1-2, with 7 bases that match TRBD1. Germline V gene sequence: CDR1 SGHRS, CDR2 YFSETQ. Trimming at V came to 4 bases and at J to 2 bases, leaving 11 bases not matched to a gene. This CDR3 has 16 residues. The CDR3 DNA reads as TGCGCCAGCAGCCAAGGACAGGAAGGTCGGAACTATGGCTACACCTTC. Translating gives CASSQGQEGRNYGYTF.

The J gene is TRBJ1-4, the V gene TRBV28; 9 nucleotides align to TRBD1. J lost 6 bases, V lost 3 bases, and 5 bases had no gene match. The CDR3 is 15 amino acids. CDR1 is MDHEN, CDR2 SYDVKM, per germline. The CDR3 here is CASSFYRTGDEKLFF. DNA of the CDR3: TGTGCCAGCAGTTTTTATCGGACAGGGGATGAAAAACTGTTTTTT.

The J gene is TRBJ2-7, the V gene TRBV19; 11 bases map to TRBD2. V lost 4 bases, J lost 5 bases, and 7 bases stayed unmatched. Germline CDR1 and CDR2: LNHDA and SQIVND (reference sequence). There are 15 residues in the CDR3. CDR3 nucleotides: TGTGCCAGTAGTAAATTACTAGCGGGAGTCGACGAGCAGTACTTC. This sequence encodes CASSKLLAGVDEQYF.

The rearrangement uses TRBV11-3 and TRBJ1-4, with a weak D call TRBD1 (6 bases). Germline lookup yields CDR1 SGHNT and CDR2 YENEEA. The CDR3 covers 17 residues. Trimming cost V 2 bases and J 8 bases, with 21 bases left between them. CDR3 bases: TGTGCCAGCAGCTTAAGTACAGGGCCGTCGGGTGGGGAAAAACTGTTTTTT. It encodes CASSLSTGPSGGEKLFF.

The rearrangement links TRBV7-2 to TRBJ2-7; 7 positions agree with TRBD1. The germline V gene has CDR1 SGHTA and CDR2 FQGNSA. The V segment lost 2 bases and the J segment 3 bases; nucleotides outside the gene matches: 13. The CDR3 has 17 residues. The CDR3 region has the DNA TGTGCCAGCAGCTTATTCGCAAGGGGGACAGAACACTACGAGCAGTACTTC. Its translation: CASSLFARGTEHYEQYF.

The V gene is TRBV27, the J gene TRBJ2-7; 10 bases map to TRBD1. Germline-derived CDR1 and CDR2 are MNHEY and SMNVEV (reference sequence). CDR3 length: 16 residues. V dropped 0 bases and J dropped 5; count of bases not matched to a gene: 7. The CDR3, as DNA: TGTGCCAGCAGTTTATCGCGAGGGACAGGGGTCGACGAGCAGTACTTC. This sequence encodes CASSLSRGTGVDEQYF.

The rearrangement joins TRBV5-6 to TRBJ2-5; D is perhaps TRBD2 (5 bases). CDR3 length: 12 residues. Germline CDR1 reads SGHDT; CDR2 reads YYEEEE. Trimming removed 3 bases from V and 5 bases from J, with 8 bases in between. The CDR3 nucleotides read TGTGCCAGCAGCTCGGGGTGGGAGACCCAGTACTTC. Its protein product is CASSSGWETQYF.

V is TRBV7-8 and J is TRBJ2-5, with 8 bases that match TRBD1. J lost 5 bases, V lost 6 bases, and 14 bases had no gene match. The CDR3 consists of 16 residues. The germline V gene has CDR1 SGHVS and CDR2 FQNEAQ. The CDR3 here is CASSRGRTGSWETQYF. In DNA form, the CDR3 reads TGTGCCAGCAGTCGTGGTCGGACAGGGAGTTGGGAGACCCAGTACTTC.

In nucleotides, the CDR3 is TGTGCCAGCAGTGAGTTCGGGAGTGGCACAGATACGCAGTATTTT. Amino acid sequence: CASSEFGSGTDTQYF. This rearrangement joins TRBV6-1 to TRBJ2-3; a weak D match, TRBD2 (6 bases). Trimming shortened V by 3 bases and J by 1 base, and 11 bases separated the two germline ends. The germline gives CDR1 MNHNS, CDR2 SASEGT. This CDR3 region has 15 residues.

The chain links TRBV5-4 to TRBJ1-3, with TRBD1 matching 7 bases. Germline loops: CDR1 SGHNT, CDR2 YYREEE (reference sequence). The J segment lost 3 bases and the V segment lost 1 base, leaving 4 bases of the junction unmatched. The CDR3 is made up of 15 amino acids. The CDR3 loop reads CASSLPRGYGNTIYF. The CDR3 nucleotides are TGTGCCAGCAGCTTGCCCAGGGGGTATGGAAACACCATATATTTT.

This chain connects TRBV25-1 to TRBJ2-3; a weak D match, TRBD1 (6 bases). The length of the CDR3 is 14 residues. CDR1 is MGHDK, CDR2 SYGVNS, per germline. V gave up 2 bases and J gave up 8 bases, with 14 bases separating them. The CDR3 region has the DNA TGTGCCAGCAGTGAACCCTACAGGGTCGGTACGCAGTATTTT. Protein: CASSEPYRVGTQYF.

This clone was detected only once. CDR3 DNA: TGTGCCAGTAGTACAACGGGACTCACTACCTACGAGCAGTACTTC. It codes for CASSTTGLTTYEQYF. J is TRBJ2-7 and V is TRBV19; D is perhaps TRBD2 (6 bases). This CDR3 has 15 residues. From germline, CDR1 is LNHDA and CDR2 SQIVND (reference sequence). Trimming took 4 bases from V and 2 from J, leaving 15 bases between them.

V is TRBV29-1 and J is TRBJ2-1, with D possibly being TRBD2 (6 bases). CDR3 length: 13 residues. The germline V gene has CDR1 SQVTM and CDR2 ANQGSEA. V was clipped by 4 bases and J by 3 bases, with 10 bases between them. CDR3 sequence (DNA): TGCAGCGTTGTGGGGGGTCTCTACAATGAGCAGTTCTTC. It translates to CSVVGGLYNEQFF.

The chain uses TRBV5-4 and TRBJ2-3; D perhaps matches TRBD2 (6 bases). Trimming cost V 1 base and J 0 bases, with 9 bases left between them. This CDR3 spans 15 amino acids. Germline CDR1 is SGHNT and CDR2 is YYREEE (reference sequence). The CDR3 nucleotides read TGTGCCAGCAGCTTGCGGGGGAGGAGCACAGATACGCAGTATTTT. Translating it yields CASSLRGRSTDTQYF.